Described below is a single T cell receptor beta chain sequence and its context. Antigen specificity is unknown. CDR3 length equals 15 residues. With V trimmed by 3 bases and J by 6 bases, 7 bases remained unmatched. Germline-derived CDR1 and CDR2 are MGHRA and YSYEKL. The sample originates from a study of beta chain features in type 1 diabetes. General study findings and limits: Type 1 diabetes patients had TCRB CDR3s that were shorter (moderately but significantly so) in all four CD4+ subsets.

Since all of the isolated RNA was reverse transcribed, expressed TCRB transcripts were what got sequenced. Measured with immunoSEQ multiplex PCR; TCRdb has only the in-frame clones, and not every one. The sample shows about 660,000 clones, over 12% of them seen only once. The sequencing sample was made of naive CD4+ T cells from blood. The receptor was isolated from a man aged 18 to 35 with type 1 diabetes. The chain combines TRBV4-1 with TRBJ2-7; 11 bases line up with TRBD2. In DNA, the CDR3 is TGCGCCAGCAGCCAGATGACTAGCGGGATATCCGAGCAGTACTTC. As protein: CASSQMTSGISEQYF.